The clone carrying this T cell receptor (beta chain) showed up many times. Its target is unknown. The sample originates from a study of T cells in Graves' hyperthyroidism and ophthalmopathy. Study-wide points: Among clonotypes expanded in thyroid above 0.001, most were also found in blood.

The length of the CDR3 is 15 residues. V lost 4 bases to trimming and J lost 1 base, with 14 bases between them. Per the germline V gene, CDR1 is SGHRS and CDR2 is YFSETQ. TCR beta CDR3 regions were amplified from RNA. An initial round of RT-PCR targeting the TCR CDR3 relied on the HTBI primer set. One entry per CDR3 protein results from TCRdb running MiXCR on the multiplex PCR reads. The sample consists of a few hundred thousand distinct CDR3 sequences, less than 20% of them appearing once. Exclusion followed for patients with uncontrolled infection, other autoimmune disease, pregnancy or lactation. The specimen was blood. The V gene is TRBV5-1, the J gene TRBJ1-1; D gene ambiguous. The receptor comes from a woman in her thirties with Graves' hyperthyroidism. In DNA form, the CDR3 reads TGCGCCAGCAGCACATTCTCGACACAGAACACTGAAGCTTTCTTT. Translated: CASSTFSTQNTEAFF.